The rows below give T cell receptor beta chains drawn from one sample of a study of shared clonotypes between healthy human individuals. TCRdb keeps only in-frame clones here, not all; method: immunoSEQ multiplex PCR. The sample lists around 2.1 million clones, approximately 96% occurring once. The specimen was naive CD4+ T cells sorted from blood. Every receptor here comes from a man between 18 and 29 years old in good health. CDR3s include the opening cysteine and the closing phenylalanine or tryptophan. D genes are given only for firm matches. A clone size is listed for some rows: how often the clone was seen (once, few, many), or a class if it is expanded.

>TRBV7-2|TRBD2|14|NA|TRBJ2-1
CASSSGTTLGEQFF
TGTGCCAGCAGCTCAGGGACTACCCTGGGAGAGCAGTTCTTC
>TRBV6-1|NA|15|NA|TRBJ2-5
CASSDLRGSQETQYF
TGTGCCAGCAGTGATTTACGAGGGTCCCAAGAGACCCAGTACTTC
>TRBV6-5|NA|12|NA|TRBJ2-3
CASHRAGDTQYF
TGTGCCAGCCACAGGGCGGGGGATACGCAGTATTTT
>TRBV9|NA|15|NA|TRBJ2-1
CASSVDPNSYNEQFF
TGTGCCAGCAGCGTAGATCCGAACTCCTACAATGAGCAGTTCTTC
>TRBV10-3|TRBD1|14|NA|TRBJ2-1
CAISPGQGYNEQFF
TGTGCCATCAGTCCGGGACAGGGGTACAATGAGCAGTTCTTC
>TRBV6-6|TRBD2|15|NA|TRBJ2-3
CASKNVGGSTDTQYF
TGTGCCAGCAAGAATGTCGGGGGGAGCACAGATACGCAGTATTTT
>TRBV6-6|NA|14|NA|TRBJ1-2
CASRLQGGLNGYTF
TGTGCCAGCAGGCTTCAGGGAGGGCTCAATGGCTACACCTTC
>TRBV7-9|NA|15|NA|TRBJ2-5
CASSLTDIPRETQYF
TGTGCCAGCAGCCTTACGGACATCCCAAGGGAGACCCAGTACTTC
>TRBV29-1|TRBD1|13|NA|TRBJ1-4
CSVYRDSNEKLFF
TGCAGCGTTTATCGGGACAGCAATGAAAAACTGTTTTTT
>TRBV25-1|NA|17|NA|TRBJ1-6
CASSVHGGSSYNSPLHF
TGTGCCAGCAGTGTGCACGGAGGGAGCTCCTATAATTCACCCCTCCACTTT
>TRBV5-1|NA|14|NA|TRBJ2-3
CASSLVPGSDTQYF
TGCGCCAGCAGCTTGGTACCAGGGTCAGATACGCAGTATTTT
>TRBV18|NA|15|NA|TRBJ1-1
CASSPPGRGNTEAFF
TGTGCCAGCTCACCACCGGGAAGGGGGAACACTGAAGCTTTCTTT
>TRBV5-1|TRBD1|13|NA|TRBJ2-3
CASSLGDRGQQYF
TGCGCCAGCAGCTTGGGGGACAGGGGACAGCAGTATTTT
>TRBV30|NA|15|NA|TRBJ1-2
CAWSVSADLNYGYTF
TGTGCCTGGAGTGTATCTGCAGACTTAAACTATGGCTACACCTTC
>TRBV28|NA|13|NA|TRBJ2-7
CASRKPGPYEQYF
TGTGCCAGCAGAAAGCCGGGGCCCTACGAGCAGTACTTC
>TRBV9|NA|13|NA|TRBJ1-2
CASSRDLRNGYTF
TGTGCCAGCAGCAGGGACTTAAGGAATGGCTACACCTTC
>TRBV7-2|NA|13|NA|TRBJ2-4
CASSPRAVNIQYF
TGTGCCAGCAGCCCCCGGGCGGTGAACATTCAGTACTTC
>TRBV5-1|NA|15|NA|TRBJ1-6
CASSFSNLPNSPLHF
TGCGCCAGCAGCTTTAGCAACCTACCCAATTCACCCCTCCACTTT
>TRBV30|NA|13|NA|TRBJ1-1
CAWSVQGTLEAFF
TGTGCCTGGAGTGTACAAGGGACACTTGAAGCTTTCTTT
>TRBV29-1|TRBD2|15|NA|TRBJ2-1
CSASTSGGLYNEQFF
TGCAGCGCCTCGACTAGCGGCGGACTCTACAATGAGCAGTTCTTC
>TRBV2|NA|13|NA|TRBJ2-5
CASSVRDQGTQYF
TGTGCCAGCAGTGTACGGGACCAAGGGACCCAGTACTTC
>TRBV10-3|TRBD2|20|once|TRBJ2-5
CAISEVLRTLGLAGQETQYF
TGTGCCATCAGTGAGGTTTTAAGGACCTTGGGACTAGCGGGTCAAGAGACCCAGTACTTC
>TRBV11-2|NA|12|NA|TRBJ2-5
CASSLVEETQYF
TGTGCCAGCAGCTTAGTTGAAGAGACCCAGTACTTC